What follows are 16 T cell receptor beta chains derived from one specimen sequenced in a study of blood T cells in healthy people across ages. PCR was performed a second time for 7 to 11 cycles using a sample-barcoded 5' primer and a J-beta primer mix. TCRdb reanalysed the 5' RACE reads using MiXCR and keeps one entry per CDR3 protein. Of approximately 770,000 distinct CDR3 sequences in the sample, 58% were seen once. Specimen: blood. These receptors were taken from a man in his thirties or forties in good health.

Note on this clonotype: A much larger clone lies one base from this, so it may be a read error. The CDR3 DNA follows: TGTGCCAGCAGCTCCTACCCAGAACTTACCAATGAGCAGTACTTC. This encodes CASSSYPELTNEQYF. The rearrangement links TRBV11-2 to TRBJ2-7; D gene uncertain. This CDR3 is built from 15 residues. Trimming took off 4 bases at V and 7 bases at J, with 20 bases between the two ends. Germline V lookup: CDR1 SGHAT, CDR2 FQNNGV.

The table lists this clonotype with a few counts. The chain recombines TRBV20-1 with TRBJ2-5, with a possible D match to TRBD1 (6 bases). The CDR3 spans 16 residues. V lost 2 bases to trimming and J lost 7 bases, with 23 bases between them. Germline V lookup: CDR1 DFQATT, CDR2 SNEGSKA (reference sequence). The chain's CDR3 is CSARNPGQPPGGTQYF. CDR3 DNA sequence: TGCAGTGCTAGAAACCCAGGACAGCCCCCTGGCGGGACCCAGTACTTC.

DNA for the CDR3: TGTGCCAGCAGTCTACTAGTCGAGGCTAGCGGGGGGAGCACAGATACGCAGTATTTT. Residues: CASSLLVEASGGSTDTQYF. The chain joins TRBV6-5 to TRBJ2-3; 11 bases are a match to TRBD2. This CDR3 is 19 amino acids long. V trimming: 5 bases; J trimming: 0 bases; junction bases outside the gene matches: 13. Germline V gene data show CDR1 as MNHEY and CDR2 as SVGAGI.

A few counts support this clonotype. This chain connects TRBV7-2 to TRBJ2-1; 10 nucleotides match TRBD2. J lost 9 bases, V lost 1 base, and 6 bases had no gene match. This CDR3 has 15 amino acids. Germline CDR1 reads SGHTA; CDR2 reads FQGNSA. CDR3: CASSLEASGSTEQFF. In DNA form, the CDR3 reads TGTGCCAGCAGCTTAGAAGCTAGCGGGAGCACTGAGCAGTTCTTC.

This clonotype occurred a few times. This sequence joins TRBV20-1 and TRBJ2-7; no reliable D call. Trimming shortened V by 7 bases and J by 3 bases, and 16 bases separated the two germline ends. Germline V CDR1 and CDR2: DFQATT, SNEGSKA (reference sequence). This CDR3 spans 13 amino acids. In nucleotides, the CDR3 is TGCAGTGGCCAGTGGGGTGGGGACTACGAGCAGTACTTC. This encodes CSGQWGGDYEQYF.

The chain employs TRBV7-2 and TRBJ2-5; TRBD1 agrees at 11 bases. Trimming cost V 5 bases and J 11 bases; bases outside gene matches: 13. Germline assignment: CDR1 SGHTA and CDR2 FQGNSA. This CDR3 is 15 amino acids long. The CDR3 DNA reads as TGTGCCAGCAGCGGGGGACAGGGGGTGCCCGGTGAGCAGTACTTC. Its translation: CASSGGQGVPGEQYF.

The chain uses TRBV12-3 or TRBV12-4 and TRBJ2-5; 7 nucleotides agree with TRBD1. This CDR3 has 13 residues. Unmatched junction bases numbered 5, after V lost 5 bases and J lost 5 bases. CDR3 residues: CASSTQGWETQYF. DNA for the CDR3: TGTGCCAGCAGTACACAGGGGTGGGAGACCCAGTACTTC.

This chain connects TRBV7-2 to TRBJ2-5, with TRBD1 identical over 7 bases. There are 14 residues in the CDR3. CDR1 is SGHTA and CDR2 is FQGNSA in the germline V gene. V trimming: 6 bases; J trimming: 2 bases; junction bases outside the gene matches: 6. The CDR3 here is CASSFDRAQETQYF. The CDR3 DNA reads TGTGCCAGCAGTTTTGACAGGGCGCAAGAGACCCAGTACTTC.

This chain joins TRBV9 and TRBJ2-3; the D is unclear. The germline CDR1 and CDR2 sequences are SGDLS and YYNGEE. The V and J ends lost 3 bases and 6 bases respectively, with 8 bases between them. The CDR3 covers 12 residues. This CDR3 is CASSEVMDTQYF. The CDR3 DNA sequence: TGTGCCAGCAGCGAGGTCATGGATACGCAGTATTTT.

A note on this clonotype: Sequence at one end of the junction differs from germline and may be a read error. This rearrangement joins TRBV4-3 to TRBJ2-7, with 7 bases that match TRBD1. This CDR3 is built from 16 residues. Germline CDR1 is LGHNA and CDR2 is YSLEER. This CDR3 is CASSQEWGTVSYKQYF. CDR3 in DNA: TGCGCCAGCAGCCAAGAATGGGGGACAGTCTCCTACAAGCAGTACTTC.

This chain connects TRBV12-3 or TRBV12-4 to TRBJ2-7; tentatively, D is TRBD1 (6 bases). V lost 2 bases, J lost 2 bases, and 19 bases lay in between. This CDR3 comprises 17 residues. The CDR3, as DNA: TGTGCCAGCAGTTTATATGGGCCAGGGGAACGGACCTACGAGCAGTACTTC. It specifies CASSLYGPGERTYEQYF.

This clonotype showed up just once. The chain has TRBV19 and TRBJ2-1; the match to TRBD1 covers 7 bases. V shed 4 bases, J shed 6 bases, and the junction held 3 bases outside the gene matches. Germline-derived CDR1 and CDR2 are LNHDA and SQIVND (reference sequence). The CDR3 sequence is 13 residues long. In DNA form, the CDR3 reads TGTGCCAGTAGTACCTCAGGGGGCAATGAGCAGTTCTTC. Amino acid sequence: CASSTSGGNEQFF.

This clonotype was observed a few times. The CDR3 coding sequence is TGTGCCACCAGCAGAAGCGAATATGGCTACACCTTC. Protein product: CATSRSEYGYTF. J is TRBJ1-2 and V is TRBV15, with D uncertain. This CDR3 is built from 12 residues. CDR1 LNHNV and CDR2 YYDKDF come from the germline V gene (reference sequence). V gave up 2 bases and J gave up 5 bases, with 6 bases separating them.

The rearrangement joins TRBV9 to TRBJ1-4; D gene uncertain. From germline, CDR1 is SGDLS and CDR2 YYNGEE. V lost 0 bases and J lost 3, with 6 bases in between. The CDR3 runs to 14 residues. CDR3 in DNA: TGTGCCAGCAGCGTAGGAGGGTCTAATGAAAAACTGTTTTTT. This translates into CASSVGGSNEKLFF.

With respect to this clonotype: This sequence may be a read error, since a much larger clone differs from it by one base. The chain uses TRBV9 and TRBJ2-1; 8 nucleotides line up with TRBD2. The J call is uncertain, as TRBJ2-7 better fits the DNA end. CDR1 is SGDLS, CDR2 YYNGEE, per germline. The CDR3 extends over 16 amino acids. CDR3 bases: TGTGCCAGCAGCGCCGGACTAGCTTCATCCTACAATGAGCAGTACTTC. Its translation: CASSAGLASSYNEQYF.

This clonotype has only a few counts. The rearrangement links TRBV6-2 or TRBV6-3 to TRBJ2-5; D is unresolved. The germline V and J ends were trimmed by 0 bases and 5 bases, with 19 bases remaining between them. This CDR3 contains 17 residues. CDR1 and CDR2 (germline): MNHEY, SVGEGT. The CDR3 loop is CASSYSISLWSSETQYF. The CDR3 nucleotides are TGTGCCAGCAGTTACTCGATTTCGCTGTGGAGCTCTGAGACCCAGTACTTC.